This passage covers 20 T cell receptor beta chains from one sample sequenced in a study of cytomegalovirus exposure and HLA in healthy donors. The PCR made use of 60 Vbeta and 13 Jbeta primers. Only in-frame clones appear in the TCRdb table, and some are missing; sequencing was by immunoSEQ multiplex PCR. Of approximately 130,000 clones listed, 75% to 85% are singletons. The sequenced sample consisted of PBMCs. The receptor source for this set is a woman aged 45-65 years in good health and CMV-seropositive.

The chain recombines TRBV4-1 with TRBJ2-1, with 11 bases identical to TRBD2. From germline, CDR1 is MGHRA and CDR2 YSYEKL. The length of the CDR3 is 15 residues. V dropped 4 bases and J dropped 8; count of bases not matched to a gene: 7. CDR3 residues: CASSRLAGSFDEQFF. Written as DNA, the CDR3 is TGCGCCAGCAGCCGACTAGCGGGGTCTTTTGATGAGCAGTTCTTC.

This clone was counted a single time. The chain couples TRBV5-1 to TRBJ1-1; 10 bases match TRBD1. J was trimmed by 3 bases and V by 0 bases; bases with no gene match: 5. CDR3 length: 16 amino acids. Per the germline V gene, CDR1 is SGHRS and CDR2 is YFSETQ. Here the CDR3 DNA reads TGCGCCAGCAGCTTGGGAGTTGGGACAGGGGACACTGAAGCTTTCTTT. Its translation: CASSLGVGTGDTEAFF.

CDR3 residues: CASSYIRGRSGNEQFF. The CDR3 DNA follows: TGTGCCAGCAGTTACATTCGCGGGAGAAGCGGGAATGAGCAGTTCTTC. The V call is TRBV6-6, the J call TRBJ2-1; 7 bases line up with TRBD2. Trimming removed 2 bases from V and 7 bases from J; junction bases left unmatched: 11. In germline, CDR1 is MNHNY, CDR2 SVGAGI (reference sequence). This CDR3 is 16 amino acids long.

The chain carries TRBV19 and TRBJ1-5, with D tentatively TRBD1 (6 bases). V lost 0 bases, J lost 4 bases, and 7 bases lay in between. Per germline, CDR1 LNHDA and CDR2 SQIVND (reference sequence). The CDR3 has 14 amino acids. The chain's CDR3 is CASSIDRGNQPQHF. Written as DNA, the CDR3 is TGTGCCAGTAGTATAGACAGGGGAAATCAGCCCCAGCATTTT.

J is TRBJ1-1 and V is TRBV7-2; D is undetermined. V lost 2 bases and J lost 0, with 10 bases in between. The CDR3 has 15 residues. The germline V gene has CDR1 SGHTA and CDR2 FQGNSA. The CDR3 DNA is TGTGCCAGCAGCTTAATTGGCGGAATGAACACTGAAGCTTTCTTT. Translated, it gives CASSLIGGMNTEAFF.

The rearrangement joins TRBV13 to TRBJ2-7; possibly TRBD2 for D (5 bases). V was cut by 2 bases and J by 5 bases, with 10 bases left in between. Germline CDR1 and CDR2: PRHDT and FYEKMQ (reference sequence). The length of the CDR3 is 13 residues. The CDR3 loop is CASSLQEGNEQYF. The CDR3 bases are TGTGCCAGCAGCTTACAAGAGGGAAACGAGCAGTACTTC.

The chain employs TRBV5-4 and TRBJ1-1; D is unresolved. The V gene lost 2 bases and the J gene lost 5 bases, with 16 bases spanning the gap. The CDR3 loop spans 15 amino acids. Germline CDR1 and CDR2: SGHNT and YYREEE (reference sequence). CDR3 nucleotides: TGTGCCAGCAGCTTAGAGGCGGCCGGCTTAACTGAAGCTTTCTTT. The encoded protein is CASSLEAAGLTEAFF.

A single count supports this clone. The chain joins TRBV7-2 to TRBJ2-7, with 7 bases lining up with TRBD2. The CDR3 totals 16 residues. Germline V lookup: CDR1 SGHTA, CDR2 FQGNSA. V lost 5 bases to trimming and J lost 2 bases; unmatched junction nucleotides: 12. The CDR3 nucleotides read TGTGCCAGCAGCCGTACCTCCCCTAGCGGAACCTACGAGCAGTACTTC. It specifies CASSRTSPSGTYEQYF.

J is TRBJ1-3 and V is TRBV29-1, with D unclear. CDR3 size: 12 residues. V was cut by 5 bases and J by 1 base, with 6 bases left in between. Germline CDR1 and CDR2: SQVTM and ANQGSEA. In DNA form, the CDR3 reads TGCAGCGTTCGGTTTTCTGGAAACACCATATATTTT. Protein product: CSVRFSGNTIYF.

Worth noting for this clone: The sample holds other DNA sequences that translate to the same CDR3. The V and J genes are TRBV7-2 and TRBJ2-3; D is unclear. The V end lost 5 bases, the J end lost 2 bases, and 5 bases lay between the germline ends. CDR1 and CDR2 (germline): SGHTA, FQGNSA. This CDR3 has 12 amino acids. The CDR3 region is CASSLYTDTQYF. The CDR3 coding sequence is TGTGCCAGCAGCCTGTACACAGATACGCAGTATTTT. The full variable domain, rest sourced from reference TRBV7-2 and TRBJ2-3, is GAGVSQSPSNKVTEKGKDVELRCDPISGHTALYWYRQSLGQGLEFLIYFQGNSAPDKSGLPSDRFSAERTGGSVSTLTIQRTQQEDSAVYLCASSLYTDTQYFGPGTRLTVL.

The V and J genes are TRBV4-2 and TRBJ2-2; D is perhaps TRBD2 (5 bases). This CDR3 region has 16 residues. Trimming removed 1 base at V and 0 bases at J, with 9 bases between. Germline values: CDR1 LGHNA, CDR2 YNFKEQ. Written as DNA, the CDR3 is TGTGCCAGCAGCCAAGGGCCTAGCCCGAACACCGGGGAGCTGTTTTTT. Amino acid sequence: CASSQGPSPNTGELFF.

J is TRBJ1-1 and V is TRBV27; no clear D gene. The CDR3 extends over 14 amino acids. V gave up 3 bases and J gave up 0 bases, with 8 bases separating them. Per germline, CDR1 MNHEY and CDR2 SMNVEV (reference sequence). The CDR3, as DNA: TGTGCCAGCAGTTTCGGGAGGGTGAACACTGAAGCTTTCTTT. Its translation: CASSFGRVNTEAFF.

The chain couples TRBV5-1 to TRBJ1-2; 7 positions agree with TRBD1. The CDR3 is 12 residues long. Germline CDR1 is SGHRS and CDR2 is YFSETQ. V trimming: 4 bases; J trimming: 6 bases; junction bases outside the gene matches: 3. CDR3 DNA sequence: TGCGCCAGCAGCACGCAGGGGGATGGCTACACCTTC. Translated, it gives CASSTQGDGYTF.

The rearrangement links TRBV7-3 to TRBJ2-7; D possibly corresponds to TRBD2 (5 bases). CDR1 is SGHTA and CDR2 is FQGTGA in the germline V gene. V was clipped by 5 bases and J by 2 bases, with 13 bases between them. The CDR3 length is 14 residues. CDR3 nucleotide sequence: TGTGCCAGCAGCCTATTTCCCGGGACCTACGAGCAGTACTTC. Translating gives CASSLFPGTYEQYF.

The V call is TRBV7-9, the J call TRBJ2-1, with D perhaps TRBD1 (6 bases). Germline V gene sequence: CDR1 SEHNR, CDR2 FQNEAQ (reference sequence). V was cut by 5 bases and J by 6 bases, with 20 bases left in between. The CDR3 covers 16 residues. DNA of the CDR3: TGTGCCAGCAGCGGACAGATCTATAGCCCCCTCAATGAGCAGTTCTTC. Amino acids: CASSGQIYSPLNEQFF.

This clone was detected a few times. The chain couples TRBV6-6 to TRBJ1-1, with 9 nucleotides matching TRBD1. Losses at the gene ends were 6 bases for V and 7 bases for J; bases not matched to a gene: 6. Per germline, CDR1 MNHNY and CDR2 SVGAGI (reference sequence). This CDR3 region has 13 residues. The CDR3 sequence: CASSTGTGREAFF. CDR3 nucleotides: TGTGCCAGCAGCACCGGGACAGGGCGTGAAGCTTTCTTT.

This clone has only a few counts. Here the CDR3 DNA reads TGTGCCAGCACCATGGGTCCGGGAGCTGGTACAGATACGCAGTATTTT. Translated, it gives CASTMGPGAGTDTQYF. This chain joins TRBV27 and TRBJ2-3, with D possibly matching TRBD2 (6 bases). The CDR3 extends over 16 amino acids. With 7 bases removed from V and 3 bases from J, the gap between germline ends came to 20 bases. CDR1 is MNHEY, CDR2 SMNVEV, per germline (reference sequence).

V is TRBV27 and J is TRBJ1-2, with TRBD1 as a possible D gene (5 bases). CDR3 size: 15 residues. Germline V gene lookup returns CDR1 MNHEY and CDR2 SMNVEV (reference sequence). The V end lost 3 bases, the J end lost 4 bases, and 15 bases lay between the germline ends. The CDR3 DNA is TGTGCCAGCAGTTTCTCGGGACGGGGGACCTATGGCTACACCTTC. It specifies CASSFSGRGTYGYTF.

V and J are TRBV7-3 and TRBJ2-1; no firm D call. Trimming removed 5 bases from V and 9 bases from J, with 14 bases in between. The germline V gene encodes CDR1 SGHTA and CDR2 FQGTGA. The CDR3 has 13 amino acids. DNA for the CDR3: TGTGCCAGCAGCCCCGATCTTCGAGGTGAGCAGTTCTTC. Its protein is CASSPDLRGEQFF.

The chain carries TRBV15 and TRBJ2-7, with a tentative D call TRBD2 (6 bases). Germline values: CDR1 LNHNV, CDR2 YYDKDF (reference sequence). Trimming cost V 3 bases and J 2 bases, with 11 bases left between them. The CDR3 runs 14 residues. Here the CDR3 DNA reads TGTGCCACCAGCAGGGGAGGTTTCCCCTACGAGCAGTACTTC. Amino acid sequence: CATSRGGFPYEQYF. Full variable domain (outside the CDR3, taken from reference TRBV15 and TRBJ2-7): DAMVIQNPRYQVTQFGKPVTLSCSQTLNHNVMYWYQQKSSQAPKLLFHYYDKDFNNEADTPDNFQSRRPNTSFCFLDIRSPGLGDTAMYLCATSRGGFPYEQYFGPGTRLTVT.